This T cell receptor (beta chain) was found in a study of blood T cell repertoires in COVID-19. This CDR3 has 19 residues. Germline V gene lookup returns CDR1 SGHRS and CDR2 YFSETQ. V was pared by 1 base and J by 4 bases, with 25 bases between. Measured with immunoSEQ multiplex PCR; TCRdb has only the in-frame clones, and not every one. This table holds 250,000 or so clones, around nine tenths found once. Sequenced material: peripheral blood. The origin of this receptor is an elderly man with acute or convalescent COVID-19. V usage is TRBV5-1 and J usage is TRBJ2-3; D not certain. The CDR3 loop is CASSLSPYRVLQTADTQYF. CDR3 bases: TGCGCCAGCAGCTTGTCACCTTACCGGGTCTTGCAAACTGCAGATACGCAGTATTTT. The entire variable domain, with the rest obtained from reference TRBV5-1 and TRBJ2-3, is as follows: KAGVTQTPRYLIKTRGQQVTLSCSPISGHRSVSWYQQTPGQGLQFLFEYFSETQRNKGNFPGRFSGRQFSNSRSEMNVSTLELGDSALYLCASSLSPYRVLQTADTQYFGPGTRLTVL.